The clone carrying this T cell receptor (beta chain) was counted ten times or more. Its antigen is currently unknown. The data derive from a study of T-cell memory formation after mild COVID-19. Study-wide results and limits: That cross-reactive memory joined was suggested by some responding clones appearing in pre-infection memory. Chiefly within CM and EM were the contracting CD4+ clones; CD8+ ones were within EMRA.

Germline CDR1 reads SGHTA; CDR2 reads FQGNSA. The ends were cut back, 5 bases at V and 2 bases at J, with 9 bases in the middle. The CDR3 covers 13 residues. TCRdb itself ran the 5' RACE reads through MiXCR, one entry per CDR3 protein. The sample consists of fewer than 700,000 distinct CDR3 sequences, roughly 18% of them appearing once. Material: PBMCs or a T cell subset sorted from them (not recorded which). V and J are TRBV7-2 and TRBJ2-5; D possibly matches TRBD1 or TRBD2 (5 bases each). This clonotype was sampled from an adult woman who had mild COVID-19 (a few samples of this study predate the infection). Cell type and time point are not known. CDR3 sequence: CASSGGPQETQYF. In DNA, the CDR3 is TGTGCCAGCAGCGGGGGACCACAAGAGACCCAGTACTTC. The full variable domain, in which reference TRBV7-2 and TRBJ2-5 provide the parts outside the CDR3, is GAGVSQSPSNKVTEKGKDVELRCDPISGHTALYWYRQSLGQGLEFLIYFQGNSAPDKSGLPSDRFSAERTGGSVSTLTIQRTQQEDSAVYLCASSGGPQETQYFGPGTRLLVL.